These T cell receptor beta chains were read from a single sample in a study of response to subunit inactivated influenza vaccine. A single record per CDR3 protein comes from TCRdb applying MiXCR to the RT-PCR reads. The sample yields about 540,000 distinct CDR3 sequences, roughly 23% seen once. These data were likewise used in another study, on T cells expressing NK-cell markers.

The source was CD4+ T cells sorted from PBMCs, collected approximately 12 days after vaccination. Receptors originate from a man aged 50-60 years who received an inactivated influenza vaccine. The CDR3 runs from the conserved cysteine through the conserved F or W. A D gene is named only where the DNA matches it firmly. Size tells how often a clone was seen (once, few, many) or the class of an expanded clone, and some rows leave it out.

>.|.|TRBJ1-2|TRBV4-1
CASSPPQQVGYGYTF
TGCGCCAGCAGTCCTCCACAACAAGTCGGCTATGGCTACACCTTC
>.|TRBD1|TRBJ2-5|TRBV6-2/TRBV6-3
CASSRRQGVWETQYF
TGTGCCAGCAGTAGGCGTCAGGGGGTGTGGGAGACCCAGTACTTC
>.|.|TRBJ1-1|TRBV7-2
CASSGVIGTEAFF
TGTGCCAGCAGTGGCGTAATCGGCACTGAAGCTTTCTTT
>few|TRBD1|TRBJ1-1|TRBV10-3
CATDREREGTEAFF
TGTGCCACCGACAGGGAACGGGAGGGCACTGAAGCTTTCTTT
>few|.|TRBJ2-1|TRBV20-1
CSARPKTGYNEQFF
TGCAGTGCTAGACCCAAGACGGGATACAATGAGCAGTTCTTC
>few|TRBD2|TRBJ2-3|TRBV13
CASSLGLGTSGTDTQYF
TGTGCCAGCAGCTTAGGGTTGGGGACTAGCGGCACAGATACGCAGTATTTT
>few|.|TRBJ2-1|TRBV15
CATSRVGRWGNEQFF
TGTGCCACCAGCAGAGTTGGGCGATGGGGCAATGAGCAGTTCTTC
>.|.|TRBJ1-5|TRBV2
CASSALSGVDQPQHF
TGTGCCAGCAGTGCCCTGTCAGGGGTGGATCAGCCCCAGCATTTT
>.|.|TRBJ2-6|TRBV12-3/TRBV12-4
CASRLDSGANVLTF
TGTGCCAGCAGGCTAGATTCTGGGGCCAACGTCCTGACTTTC
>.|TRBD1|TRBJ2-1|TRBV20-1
CSARETGGSYNEQFF
TGCAGTGCTAGAGAAACAGGGGGCTCCTACAATGAGCAGTTCTTC
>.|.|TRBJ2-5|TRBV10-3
CAISESVSRNKETQYF
TGTGCCATCAGTGAGTCGGTATCACGAAATAAAGAGACCCAGTACTTC
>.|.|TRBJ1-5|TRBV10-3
CAISSTNNNQPQHF
TGTGCCATCAGTTCAACAAACAACAATCAGCCCCAGCATTTT
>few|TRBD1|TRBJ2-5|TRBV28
CASSSVRTGGPETQYF
TGTGCCAGCAGTTCTGTCAGGACAGGGGGTCCGGAGACCCAGTACTTC
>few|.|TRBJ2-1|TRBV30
CAWLSDSYNEQFF
TGTGCCTGGCTCAGCGACAGTTACAATGAGCAGTTCTTC
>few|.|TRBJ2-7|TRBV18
CASSPNSGTYEQYF
TGTGCCAGCTCACCGAATAGCGGTACCTACGAGCAGTACTTC